This section outlines one T cell receptor (beta chain) sequence together with its context. The data were taken from a study of identical twins. Between the trimmed V and J ends, which lost 8 bases and 12 bases, there was a span of 14 bases. CDR3 size: 11 residues. TCRdb reanalysed the 5' RACE reads using MiXCR and keeps one entry per CDR3 protein. The data show nearly 250,000 distinct CDR3 sequences, roughly 7% seen once. Separately, the same data were catalogued under a study of yellow fever vaccine responses in identical twins.

The TCR originated in a woman younger than 30 in good health. The rearrangement joins TRBV12-3 or TRBV12-4 to TRBJ2-1, with unresolved D. The source material was memory (CD45RO+) T cells sorted from blood. The DNA of the CDR3 is TGTGCCAGCGGCCCCGGTCATGGGCAGTTCTTC. Its translation is CASGPGHGQFF.